This record concerns one T cell receptor beta chain sequence. The sample belongs to a study of blood T cell repertoires in COVID-19. This CDR3 comprises 14 residues. Germline lookup yields CDR1 KGHDR and CDR2 SFDVKD. Deletions cut 3 bases from V and 6 bases from J, with 13 bases between. Measured with immunoSEQ multiplex PCR; TCRdb has only the in-frame clones, and not every one. The sample contains approximately 190,000 clones, 85% to 90% of which appear only once. The specimen sequenced was peripheral blood. The chain couples TRBV24-1 to TRBJ1-1; a possible D gene is TRBD1 (5 bases). The sequence came from a middle-aged man with active or convalescent COVID-19. The CDR3 DNA sequence: TGTGCCACCAGTGATGCCGGGACTAACCCTGAAGCTTTCTTT. This codes for CATSDAGTNPEAFF.